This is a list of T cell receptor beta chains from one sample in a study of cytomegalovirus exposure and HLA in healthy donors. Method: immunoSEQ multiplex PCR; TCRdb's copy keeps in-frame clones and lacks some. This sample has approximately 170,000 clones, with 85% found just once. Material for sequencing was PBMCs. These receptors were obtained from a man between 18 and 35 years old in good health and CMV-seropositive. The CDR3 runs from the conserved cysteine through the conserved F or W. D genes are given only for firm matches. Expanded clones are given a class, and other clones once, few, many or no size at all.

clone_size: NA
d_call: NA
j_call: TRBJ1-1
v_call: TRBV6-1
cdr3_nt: TGTGCCAGCAGTGTTAGCCGGAACACTGAAGCTTTCTTT
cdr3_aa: CASSVSRNTEAFF

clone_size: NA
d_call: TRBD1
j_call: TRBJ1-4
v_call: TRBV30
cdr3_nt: TGTGCCCACAGGGGGCTTGGTAATGAAAAACTGTTTTTT
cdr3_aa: CAHRGLGNEKLFF

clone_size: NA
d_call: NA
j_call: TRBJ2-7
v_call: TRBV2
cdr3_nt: TGTGCCAGCAAGGTGACAGCCTACGAGCAGTACTTC
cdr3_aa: CASKVTAYEQYF

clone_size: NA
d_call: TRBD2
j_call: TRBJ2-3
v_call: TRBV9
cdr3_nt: TGTGCCAGCAGCGTAGCTACTAGGGGGACTAGCGACCCCGAGGGCACAGATACGCAGTATTTT
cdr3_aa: CASSVATRGTSDPEGTDTQYF

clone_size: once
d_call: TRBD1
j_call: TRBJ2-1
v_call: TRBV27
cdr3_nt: TGTGCCAGCAGTCCGCAGGACAGGACCCGTAAGCAGTTCTTC
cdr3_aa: CASSPQDRTRKQFF

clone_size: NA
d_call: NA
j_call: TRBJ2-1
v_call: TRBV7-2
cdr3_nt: TGTGCCAGCAGCTTAATCCCGGGACACCACGGCTCAAACAATGAGCAGTTCTTC
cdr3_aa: CASSLIPGHHGSNNEQFF

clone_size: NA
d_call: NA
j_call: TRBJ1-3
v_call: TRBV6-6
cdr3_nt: TGTGCCAGCAGTTACTCGACGGGGGTCTCTGGAAACACCATATATTTT
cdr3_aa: CASSYSTGVSGNTIYF

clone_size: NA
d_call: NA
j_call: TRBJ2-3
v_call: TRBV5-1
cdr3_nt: TGCGCCAGCAGCTTAATCTTGAGTTCTAGCACAGATACGCAGTATTTT
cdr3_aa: CASSLILSSSTDTQYF

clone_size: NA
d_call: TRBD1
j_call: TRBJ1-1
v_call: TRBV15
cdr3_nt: TGTGCCACCAGCAGAGGTGGGACAGGGGGCACTGAAGCTTTCTTT
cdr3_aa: CATSRGGTGGTEAFF

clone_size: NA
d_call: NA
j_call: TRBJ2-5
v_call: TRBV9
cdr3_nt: TGTGCCAGCAGCGTAGCCCTAGCTCCCCCCGAAGAGACCCAGTACTTC
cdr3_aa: CASSVALAPPEETQYF

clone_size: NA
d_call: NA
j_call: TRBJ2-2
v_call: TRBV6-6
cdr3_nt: TGTGCCAGCAGTTTGCCAGGCAGGGCCGGGGAGCTGTTTTTT
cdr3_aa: CASSLPGRAGELFF

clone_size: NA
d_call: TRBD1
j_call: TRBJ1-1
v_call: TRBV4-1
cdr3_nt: TGCGCCAGCAGCCAACTGCCGGGACAGGGGATGAACACTGAAGCTTTCTTT
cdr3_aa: CASSQLPGQGMNTEAFF

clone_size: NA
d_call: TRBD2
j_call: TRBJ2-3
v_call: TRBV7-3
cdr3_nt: TGTGCCAGCAGCCCACTAGCGGGAGGGCCAGATACGCAGTATTTT
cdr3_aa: CASSPLAGGPDTQYF

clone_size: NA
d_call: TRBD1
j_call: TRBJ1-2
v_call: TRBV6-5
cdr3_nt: TGTGCCAGCAGTAAGGGACAGGGGGCATACTATGGCTACACCTTC
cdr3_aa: CASSKGQGAYYGYTF

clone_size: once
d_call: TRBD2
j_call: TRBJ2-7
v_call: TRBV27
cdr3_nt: TGTGCCAGCAGTCACGGACTAGCGGGACTACCCTACGAGCAGTACTTC
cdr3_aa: CASSHGLAGLPYEQYF

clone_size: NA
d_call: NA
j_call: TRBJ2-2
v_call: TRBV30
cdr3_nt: TGTGCCCTTCTCCAGGAAGGAGGCGACACCGGGGAGCTGTTTTTT
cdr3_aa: CALLQEGGDTGELFF

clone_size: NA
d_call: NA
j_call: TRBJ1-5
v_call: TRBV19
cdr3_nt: TGTGCCAGTAGTATAGTCAAGGCAGGTAGCAATCAGCCCCAGCATTTT
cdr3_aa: CASSIVKAGSNQPQHF

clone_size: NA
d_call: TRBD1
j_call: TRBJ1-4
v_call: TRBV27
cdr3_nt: TGTGCCAGCAGTTTAGCGACAGGGGGTCCTGAAAAACTGTTTTTT
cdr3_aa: CASSLATGGPEKLFF

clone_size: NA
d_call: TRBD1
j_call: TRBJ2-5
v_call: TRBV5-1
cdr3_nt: TGCGCCAGCAGCTTTGGACAGGGGGAGACCCAGTACTTC
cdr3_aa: CASSFGQGETQYF

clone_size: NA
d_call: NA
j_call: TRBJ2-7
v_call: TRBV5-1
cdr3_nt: TGCGCCAGCAGCGAGGGGGCCTACGAGCAGTACTTC
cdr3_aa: CASSEGAYEQYF

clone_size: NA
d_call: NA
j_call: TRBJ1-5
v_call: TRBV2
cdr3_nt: TGTGCCAGCTCTCCTGAGGGCCCTGTGAATCAGCCCCAGCATTTT
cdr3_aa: CASSPEGPVNQPQHF

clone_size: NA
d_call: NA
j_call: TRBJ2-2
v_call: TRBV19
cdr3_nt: TGTGCCAGTAGTCCAGGGTCGACTTTTACCGGGGAGCTGTTTTTT
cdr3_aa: CASSPGSTFTGELFF

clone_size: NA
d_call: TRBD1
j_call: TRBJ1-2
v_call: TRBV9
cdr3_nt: TGTGCCAGCAGCGTAGGGGGGACAGACACCTATGGCTACACCTTC
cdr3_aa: CASSVGGTDTYGYTF

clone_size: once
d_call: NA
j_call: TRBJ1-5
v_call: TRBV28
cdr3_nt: TGTGCCAGCAGCCCTCCGGGGTTGGGGCAGCCCCAGCATTTT
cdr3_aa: CASSPPGLGQPQHF

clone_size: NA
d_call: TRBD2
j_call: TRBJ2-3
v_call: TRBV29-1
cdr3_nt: TGCAGCGTCCAGGCGGGAGCTGGGACAGATACGCAGTATTTT
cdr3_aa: CSVQAGAGTDTQYF

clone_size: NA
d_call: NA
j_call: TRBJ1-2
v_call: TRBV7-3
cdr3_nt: TGTGCCAGCAGCCCCGGTATTAACTATGGCTACACCTTC
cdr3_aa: CASSPGINYGYTF

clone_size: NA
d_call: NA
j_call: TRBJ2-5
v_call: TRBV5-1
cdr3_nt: TGCGCCAGCAGCTTCACGGGGGTCCTGGATGAGACCCAGTACTTC
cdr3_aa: CASSFTGVLDETQYF

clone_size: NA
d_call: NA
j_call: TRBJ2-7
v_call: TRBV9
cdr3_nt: TGTGCCAGCAGCGTAGAGGGTGACAGTCTTTACGAGCAGTACTTC
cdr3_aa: CASSVEGDSLYEQYF

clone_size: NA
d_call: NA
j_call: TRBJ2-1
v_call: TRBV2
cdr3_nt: TGTGCCAGCAGCGAGGTCCTAGCGAGAAACTACAATGAGCAGTTCTTC
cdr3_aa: CASSEVLARNYNEQFF